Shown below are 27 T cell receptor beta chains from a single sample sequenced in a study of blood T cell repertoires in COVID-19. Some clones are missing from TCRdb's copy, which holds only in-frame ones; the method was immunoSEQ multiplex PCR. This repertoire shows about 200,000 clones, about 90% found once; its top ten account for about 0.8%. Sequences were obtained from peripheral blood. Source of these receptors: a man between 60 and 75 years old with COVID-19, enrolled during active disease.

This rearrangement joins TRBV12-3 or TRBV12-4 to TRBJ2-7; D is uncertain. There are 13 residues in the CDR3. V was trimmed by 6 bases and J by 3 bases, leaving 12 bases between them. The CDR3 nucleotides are TGTGCCAGCAGGTCGACAAATTTCTACGAGCAGTACTTC. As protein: CASRSTNFYEQYF.

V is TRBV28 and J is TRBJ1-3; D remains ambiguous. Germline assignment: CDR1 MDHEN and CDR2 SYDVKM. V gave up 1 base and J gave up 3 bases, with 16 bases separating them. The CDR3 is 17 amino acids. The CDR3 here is CASSLSSGLLIGNTIYF. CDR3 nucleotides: TGTGCCAGCAGTTTATCTTCAGGTCTTCTCATTGGAAACACCATATATTTT.

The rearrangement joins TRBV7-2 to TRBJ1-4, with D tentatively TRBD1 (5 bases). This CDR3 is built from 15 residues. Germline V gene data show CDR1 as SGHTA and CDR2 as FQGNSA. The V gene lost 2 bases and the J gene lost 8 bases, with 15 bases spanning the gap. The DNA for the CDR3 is TGTGCCAGCAGCTTATTTGGGGCCGGGGGGGAAAAACTGTTTTTT. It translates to CASSLFGAGGEKLFF.

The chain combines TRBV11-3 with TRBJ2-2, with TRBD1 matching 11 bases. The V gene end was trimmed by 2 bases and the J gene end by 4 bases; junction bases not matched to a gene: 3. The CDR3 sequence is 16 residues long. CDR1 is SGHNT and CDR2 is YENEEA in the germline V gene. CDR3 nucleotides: TGTGCCAGCAGCTTATCCGGGACAGGGGGCACCGGGGAGCTGTTTTTT. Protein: CASSLSGTGGTGELFF. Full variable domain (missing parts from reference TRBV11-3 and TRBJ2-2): EAGVVQSPRYKIIEKKQPVAFWCNPISGHNTLYWYLQNLGQGPELLIRYENEEAVDDSQLPKDRFSAERLKGVDSTLKIQPAELGDSAVYLCASSLSGTGGTGELFFGEGSRLTVL.

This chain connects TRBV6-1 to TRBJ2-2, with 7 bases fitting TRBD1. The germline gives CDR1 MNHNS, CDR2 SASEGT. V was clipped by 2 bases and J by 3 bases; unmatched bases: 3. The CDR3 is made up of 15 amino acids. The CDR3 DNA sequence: TGTGCCAGCAGTGAAAGGACAGGATACACCGGGGAGCTGTTTTTT. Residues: CASSERTGYTGELFF.

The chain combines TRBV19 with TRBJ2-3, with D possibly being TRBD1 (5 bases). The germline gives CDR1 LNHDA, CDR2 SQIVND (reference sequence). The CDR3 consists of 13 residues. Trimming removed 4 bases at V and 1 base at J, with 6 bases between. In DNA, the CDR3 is TGTGCCAGTAGTACAGGGCGCACAGATACGCAGTATTTT. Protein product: CASSTGRTDTQYF. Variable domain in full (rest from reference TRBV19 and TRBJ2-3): DGGITQSPKYLFRKEGQNVTLSCEQNLNHDAMYWYRQDPGQGLRLIYYSQIVNDFQKGDIAEGYSVSREKKESFPLTVTSAQKNPTAFYLCASSTGRTDTQYFGPGTRLTVL.

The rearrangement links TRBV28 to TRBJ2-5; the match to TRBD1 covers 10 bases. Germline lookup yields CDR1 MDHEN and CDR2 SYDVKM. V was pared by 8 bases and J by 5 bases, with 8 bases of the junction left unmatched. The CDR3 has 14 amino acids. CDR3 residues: CASQGDRGGETQYF. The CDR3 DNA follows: TGTGCCAGCCAGGGGGACAGGGGTGGGGAGACCCAGTACTTC.

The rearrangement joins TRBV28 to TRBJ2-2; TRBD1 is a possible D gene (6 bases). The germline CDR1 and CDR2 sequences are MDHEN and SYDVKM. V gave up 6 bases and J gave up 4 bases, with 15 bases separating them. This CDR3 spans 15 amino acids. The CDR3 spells CASRYRATVTGELFF. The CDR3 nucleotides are TGTGCCAGCAGATACAGGGCGACTGTCACCGGGGAGCTGTTTTTT.

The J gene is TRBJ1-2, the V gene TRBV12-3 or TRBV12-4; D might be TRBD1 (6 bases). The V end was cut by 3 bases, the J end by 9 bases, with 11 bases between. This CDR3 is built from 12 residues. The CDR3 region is CASSFGQGSYTF. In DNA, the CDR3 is TGTGCCAGCAGTTTTGGCCAGGGGAGCTACACCTTC.

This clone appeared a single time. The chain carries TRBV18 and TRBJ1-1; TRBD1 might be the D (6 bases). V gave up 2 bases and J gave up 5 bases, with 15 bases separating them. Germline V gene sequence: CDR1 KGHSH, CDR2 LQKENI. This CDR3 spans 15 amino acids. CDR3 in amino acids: CASSPGQGYGTEAFF. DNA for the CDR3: TGTGCCAGCTCACCAGGGCAGGGGTATGGGACTGAAGCTTTCTTT.

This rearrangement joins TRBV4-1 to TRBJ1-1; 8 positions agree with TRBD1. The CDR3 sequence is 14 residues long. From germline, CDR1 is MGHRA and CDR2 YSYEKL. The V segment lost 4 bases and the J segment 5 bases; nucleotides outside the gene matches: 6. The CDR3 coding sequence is TGCGCCAGCAGCCCCCCGACAGGGGTGACTGAAGCTTTCTTT. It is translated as CASSPPTGVTEAFF.

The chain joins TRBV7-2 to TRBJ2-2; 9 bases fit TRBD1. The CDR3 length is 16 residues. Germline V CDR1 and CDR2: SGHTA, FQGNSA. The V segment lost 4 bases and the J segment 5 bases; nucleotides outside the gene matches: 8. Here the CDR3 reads CASSSRGTGRTGELFF. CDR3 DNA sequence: TGTGCCAGCAGCTCCCGGGGGACAGGGAGGACCGGGGAGCTGTTTTTT.

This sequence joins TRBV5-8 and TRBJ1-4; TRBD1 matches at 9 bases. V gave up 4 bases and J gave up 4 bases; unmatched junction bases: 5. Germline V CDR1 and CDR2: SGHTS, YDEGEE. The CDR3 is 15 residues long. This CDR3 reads CASSVGTGSNEKLFF. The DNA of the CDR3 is TGTGCCAGCAGCGTCGGGACAGGGAGTAATGAAAAACTGTTTTTT.

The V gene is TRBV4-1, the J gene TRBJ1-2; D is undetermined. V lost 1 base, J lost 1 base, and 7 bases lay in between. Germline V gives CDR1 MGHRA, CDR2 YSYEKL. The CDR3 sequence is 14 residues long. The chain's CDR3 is CASSQASGNYGYTF. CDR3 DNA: TGCGCCAGCAGCCAAGCGAGCGGTAACTATGGCTACACCTTC.

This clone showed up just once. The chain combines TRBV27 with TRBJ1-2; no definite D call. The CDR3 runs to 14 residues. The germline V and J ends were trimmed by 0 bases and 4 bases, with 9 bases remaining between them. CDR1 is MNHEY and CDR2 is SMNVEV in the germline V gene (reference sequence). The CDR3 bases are TGTGCCAGCAGTTTATCCCGAGCTATCTATGGCTACACCTTC. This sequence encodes CASSLSRAIYGYTF.

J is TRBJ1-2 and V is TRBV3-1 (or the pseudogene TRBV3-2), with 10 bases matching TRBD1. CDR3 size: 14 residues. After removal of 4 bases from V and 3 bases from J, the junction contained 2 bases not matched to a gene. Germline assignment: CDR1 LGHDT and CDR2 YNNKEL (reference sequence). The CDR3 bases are TGTGCCAGCAGCCTGACAGGGGGCCACTATGGCTACACCTTC. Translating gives CASSLTGGHYGYTF.

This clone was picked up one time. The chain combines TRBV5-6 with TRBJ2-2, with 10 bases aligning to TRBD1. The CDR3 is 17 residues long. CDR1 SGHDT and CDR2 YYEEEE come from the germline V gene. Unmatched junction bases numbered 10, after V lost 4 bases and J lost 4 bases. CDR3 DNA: TGTGCCAGCAGCGACCTTCGGGACAGGGGACTCACCGGGGAGCTGTTTTTT. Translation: CASSDLRDRGLTGELFF. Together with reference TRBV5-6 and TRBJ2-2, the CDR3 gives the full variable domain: DAGVTQSPTHLIKTRGQQVTLRCSPKSGHDTVSWYQQALGQGPQFIFQYYEEEERQRGNFPDRFSGHQFPNYSSELNVNALLLGDSALYLCASSDLRDRGLTGELFFGEGSRLTVL.

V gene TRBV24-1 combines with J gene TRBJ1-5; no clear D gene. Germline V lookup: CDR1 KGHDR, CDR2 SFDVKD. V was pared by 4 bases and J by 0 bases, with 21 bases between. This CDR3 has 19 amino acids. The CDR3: CATSDGKVLGQYSNQPQHF. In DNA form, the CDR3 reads TGTGCCACCAGTGACGGGAAGGTCCTCGGTCAATATAGCAATCAGCCCCAGCATTTT.

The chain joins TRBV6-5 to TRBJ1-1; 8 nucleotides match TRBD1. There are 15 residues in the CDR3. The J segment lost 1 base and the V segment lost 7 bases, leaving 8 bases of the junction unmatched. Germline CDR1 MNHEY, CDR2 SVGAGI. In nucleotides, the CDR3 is TGTGCCAGCACTCCCCTTGACAGGGGGAACACTGAAGCTTTCTTT. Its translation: CASTPLDRGNTEAFF.

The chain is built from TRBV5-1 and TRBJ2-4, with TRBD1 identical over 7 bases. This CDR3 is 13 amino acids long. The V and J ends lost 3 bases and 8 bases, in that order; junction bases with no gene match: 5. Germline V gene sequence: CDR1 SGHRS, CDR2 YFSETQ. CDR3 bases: TGCGCCAGCAGCTGGACAGGTAGCGACATTCAGTACTTC. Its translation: CASSWTGSDIQYF.

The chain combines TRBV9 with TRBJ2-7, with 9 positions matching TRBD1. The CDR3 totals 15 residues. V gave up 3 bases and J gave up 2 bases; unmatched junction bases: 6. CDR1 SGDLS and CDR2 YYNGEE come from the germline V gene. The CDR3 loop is CASSAPGQGPYEQYF. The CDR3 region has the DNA TGTGCCAGCAGCGCACCGGGACAGGGCCCCTACGAGCAGTACTTC.

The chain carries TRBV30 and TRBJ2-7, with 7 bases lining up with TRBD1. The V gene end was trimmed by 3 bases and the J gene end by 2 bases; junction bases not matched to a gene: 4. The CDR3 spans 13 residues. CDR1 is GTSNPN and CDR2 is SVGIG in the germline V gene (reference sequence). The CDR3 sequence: CAWRHGQAYEQYF. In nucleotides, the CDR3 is TGTGCCTGGAGGCACGGACAGGCCTACGAGCAGTACTTC.

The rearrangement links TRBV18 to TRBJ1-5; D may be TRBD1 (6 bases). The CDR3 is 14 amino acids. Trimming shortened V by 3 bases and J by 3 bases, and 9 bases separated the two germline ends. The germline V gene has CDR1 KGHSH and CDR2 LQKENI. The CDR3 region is CASSPDSNNQPQHF. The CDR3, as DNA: TGTGCCAGCTCACCGGACAGCAACAATCAGCCCCAGCATTTT.

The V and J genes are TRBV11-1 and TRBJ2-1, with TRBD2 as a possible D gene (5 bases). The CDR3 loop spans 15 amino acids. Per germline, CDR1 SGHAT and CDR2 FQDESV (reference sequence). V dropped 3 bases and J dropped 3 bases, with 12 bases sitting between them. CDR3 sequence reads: CASSFGGGDYNEQFF. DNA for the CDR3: TGTGCCAGCAGCTTTGGAGGCGGAGACTACAATGAGCAGTTCTTC.

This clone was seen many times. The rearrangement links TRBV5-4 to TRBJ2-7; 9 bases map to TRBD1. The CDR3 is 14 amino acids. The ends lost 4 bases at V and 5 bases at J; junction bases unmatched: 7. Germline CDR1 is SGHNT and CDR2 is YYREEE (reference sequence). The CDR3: CASSPTGGLDEQYF. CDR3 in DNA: TGTGCCAGCAGCCCTACAGGGGGCCTCGACGAGCAGTACTTC.

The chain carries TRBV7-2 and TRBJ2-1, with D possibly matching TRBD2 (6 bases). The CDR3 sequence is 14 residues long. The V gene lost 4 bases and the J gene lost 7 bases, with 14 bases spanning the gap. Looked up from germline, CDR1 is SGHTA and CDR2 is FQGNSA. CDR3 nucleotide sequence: TGTGCCAGCAGCTCGCCCCCTCTAGCGAATGAGCAGTTCTTC. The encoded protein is CASSSPPLANEQFF.

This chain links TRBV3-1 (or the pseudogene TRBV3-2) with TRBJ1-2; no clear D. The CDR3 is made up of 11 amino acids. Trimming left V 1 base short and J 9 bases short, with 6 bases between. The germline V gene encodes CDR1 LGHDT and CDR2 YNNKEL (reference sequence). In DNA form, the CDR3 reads TGTGCCAGCAGCCAAGTAGATAGCTACACCTTC. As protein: CASSQVDSYTF.